Listed below are T cell receptor beta chains from one sample, sequenced in a study of shared clonotypes between healthy human individuals. Sequencing was performed with immunoSEQ multiplex PCR; in TCRdb, only in-frame clones are kept and a portion is missing. Here the sample spans under 1,100,000 clones, about 70% being singletons. Source material: memory CD4+ T cells sorted from blood. The receptor source for this set is a man in his late teens or twenties in good health. Each CDR3 is given with its conserved first and last residue. The D gene is left open where the match is weak. Size is omitted from some rows. Given values are once, few, many or a class for expanded clones.

d_call | clone_size | j_call | v_call | cdr3_nt | cdr3_aa
TRBD2 | . | TRBJ2-5 | TRBV7-6 | TGTGCCAGCAGCTTAGTTGGTCTAGCGGGATGGGAGACCCAGTACTTC | CASSLVGLAGWETQYF
. | few | TRBJ1-4 | TRBV5-1 | TGCGCCAGCAGCTTGGAAGGGGCAACTAATGAAAAACTGTTTTTT | CASSLEGATNEKLFF
. | . | TRBJ1-6 | TRBV4-1 | TGCGCCAGCAGCCCCTCTTTTCCAGGGAGCTCCTATAATTCACCCCTCCACTTT | CASSPSFPGSSYNSPLHF
TRBD1 | . | TRBJ2-7 | TRBV27 | TGTGCCAGCAATCCCCTCGGGACAGGGTCTGGGTCCTACGAGCAGTACTTC | CASNPLGTGSGSYEQYF
. | few | TRBJ1-5 | TRBV20-1 | TGCAGTGCCGTAGCCGGAGAGCCCCAGCATTTT | CSAVAGEPQHF
TRBD1 | . | TRBJ1-1 | TRBV5-1 | TGCGCCAGCAGCTTGGCCGCTAGGGCAGGGGGAACTGAAGCTTTCTTT | CASSLAARAGGTEAFF
TRBD1 | . | TRBJ1-1 | TRBV19 | TGTGCCAGTAGTTCACGGGACAGGGGTATGGGTACTGAAGCTTTCTTT | CASSSRDRGMGTEAFF
. | . | TRBJ2-5 | TRBV5-4 | TGTGCCAGCAGCTTAAGCAAGGGTAAAGAGACCCAGTACTTC | CASSLSKGKETQYF
TRBD1 | . | TRBJ2-2 | TRBV6-6 | TGTGCCAGCAGATCGGGACAGGTGAACACCGGGGAGCTGTTTTTT | CASRSGQVNTGELFF
TRBD2 | . | TRBJ2-5 | TRBV18 | TGTGCCAGCTCACAAACGACTAGCGGTCAAGAGACCCAGTACTTC | CASSQTTSGQETQYF
TRBD2 | . | TRBJ2-7 | TRBV6-5 | TGTGCCAGCAGCCGGGGGGGAGTATTCGAGCAGTACTTC | CASSRGGVFEQYF
TRBD1 | . | TRBJ2-7 | TRBV2 | TGTGCCAGCAGGGTACCAGGACAGGGCTCCTACGAGCAGTACTTC | CASRVPGQGSYEQYF
TRBD1 | . | TRBJ2-6 | TRBV25-1 | TGTGCCACAGGGGGCCTCCTCTCTGGGGCCAACGTCCTGACTTTC | CATGGLLSGANVLTF
. | . | TRBJ2-3 | TRBV9 | TGTGCCAGCAGCCCCGAGGGTCTATTCACAGATACGCAGTATTTT | CASSPEGLFTDTQYF
TRBD1 | . | TRBJ1-2 | TRBV28 | TGTGCCAGCTACAATAACCCGGGACAGGGTGGGGGCTACACCTTC | CASYNNPGQGGGYTF
TRBD1 | . | TRBJ2-3 | TRBV5-1 | TGCGCCAGCAGCGTAGGGATGGGACAGGGGAGGGCAGATACGCAGTATTTT | CASSVGMGQGRADTQYF
. | . | TRBJ2-2 | TRBV7-9 | TGTGCCAGCAGCAACCAGGGAACCGGGGAGCTGTTTTTT | CASSNQGTGELFF
. | . | TRBJ1-2 | TRBV6-1 | TGTGCCAGCAGTGAAAATAGATTTAACTATGGCTACACCTTC | CASSENRFNYGYTF
TRBD1 | . | TRBJ2-2 | TRBV5-6 | TGTGCCAGCAGCTTCAGACGGACAGGGGGCCACGGGGAGCTGTTTTTT | CASSFRRTGGHGELFF
TRBD2 | once | TRBJ2-3 | TRBV2 | TGTGCCAGCACCCCCGGGCGACTAGCGGGGGGAGAGACGCAGTATTTT | CASTPGRLAGGETQYF
. | . | TRBJ1-2 | TRBV7-2 | TGTGCCAGCAGCTTTCGTAACTATGGCTACACCTTC | CASSFRNYGYTF
. | once | TRBJ1-2 | TRBV5-1 | TGCGCCAGCAGCTTCGGACAGACCGATGGCTACACCTTC | CASSFGQTDGYTF
TRBD1 | . | TRBJ2-5 | TRBV5-6 | TGTGCCAGCAGCCCGAGGACAGGGGGTAGAGGGGAGACCCAGTACTTC | CASSPRTGGRGETQYF
TRBD1 | once | TRBJ2-5 | TRBV6-5 | TGTGCCAGCAGTTACACCCTAGGGGGCCGGGAGACCCAGTACTTC | CASSYTLGGRETQYF
TRBD1 | . | TRBJ2-1 | TRBV18 | TGTGCCAGCTCTCTAGACAGGGGGCAGTTCTTC | CASSLDRGQFF
. | . | TRBJ1-1 | TRBV18 | TGTGCCAGCTCACCTACGCGGAACACTGAAGCTTTCTTT | CASSPTRNTEAFF
TRBD2 | . | TRBJ2-3 | TRBV9 | TGTGCCAGCAGCGTGGCTAGCGGGAGTAGCACAGATACGCAGTATTTT | CASSVASGSSTDTQYF
. | . | TRBJ2-4 | TRBV19 | TGTGCCAGTAACGGGGGGCGCCAGGACATTCAGTACTTC | CASNGGRQDIQYF
. | few | TRBJ1-1 | TRBV6-5 | TGTGCCAGCAGTTACCCCGGGAACACTGAAGCTTTCTTT | CASSYPGNTEAFF
TRBD2 | many | TRBJ2-1 | TRBV4-3 | TGCGCCAGCAGCCAAGAACTGTCGTGGCTAGCGGGCCAAAGCTCCTACAATGAGCAGTTCTTC | CASSQELSWLAGQSSYNEQFF
. | . | TRBJ2-5 | TRBV5-8 | TGTGCCAGCAGCCCGCCGAGGCTCCTCCAAGAGACCCAGTACTTC | CASSPPRLLQETQYF
. | . | TRBJ2-4 | TRBV25-1 | TGTGCCAGCAGTGCGTCGACCCACACGAGGGACATTCAGTACTTC | CASSASTHTRDIQYF
. | . | TRBJ2-1 | TRBV19 | TGTGCCAGTAGTGCCAACACGGGACAAATCTCCAATGAGCAGTTCTTC | CASSANTGQISNEQFF
TRBD1 | few | TRBJ1-4 | TRBV7-9 | TGTGCCAGCAGCAAATCGGGACAGGGGGCAGGGGAAAAACTGTTTTTT | CASSKSGQGAGEKLFF
. | . | TRBJ2-1 | TRBV5-1 | TGCGCCAGCAGCTTGAAAGCGGATAGCTCCTACAATGAGCAGTTCTTC | CASSLKADSSYNEQFF
TRBD1 | . | TRBJ1-4 | TRBV14 | TGTGCCAGCAGCCAAGTCGAAACTACGGGACAGGGGCTGAAAAAACTGTTTTTT | CASSQVETTGQGLKKLFF
. | . | TRBJ1-5 | TRBV6-1 | TGTGCCAGCAGTGGTGGTCAGGTTAACCAGCCCCAGCATTTT | CASSGGQVNQPQHF
TRBD1 | . | TRBJ1-1 | TRBV7-9 | TGTGCCAGCAGCTGGAGGACAGGGGTTTTTCTCCCCATGAACACTGAAGCTTTCTTT | CASSWRTGVFLPMNTEAFF
. | . | TRBJ1-1 | TRBV5-1 | TGCGCCAGCAGCTTGAACGGAGGGCCGAACACTGAAGCTTTCTTT | CASSLNGGPNTEAFF
. | . | TRBJ1-2 | TRBV6-1 | TGTGCCAGCAGTCCCGGGGGGAACTATGGCTACACCTTC | CASSPGGNYGYTF
TRBD1 | few | TRBJ1-2 | TRBV5-1 | TGCGCCAGCACACCCGGGACAGACTATGGCTACACCTTC | CASTPGTDYGYTF
TRBD2 | . | TRBJ2-5 | TRBV15 | TGTGCCACCAGGGGGGAGGGGAGTTTTCAGTACTTC | CATRGEGSFQYF
TRBD2 | . | TRBJ2-3 | TRBV9 | TGTGCCAGCAGCCCCCAAGGGACTAGCGGGAGAGGAACAGATACGCAGTATTTT | CASSPQGTSGRGTDTQYF
. | few | TRBJ1-3 | TRBV19 | TGTGCCAGTAGTATTTTGACTACAGGGTCTGGAAACACCATATATTTT | CASSILTTGSGNTIYF
. | . | TRBJ1-4 | TRBV2 | TGTGCCAGCAGTCCCCGAACAGCAACTAATGAAAAACTGTTTTTT | CASSPRTATNEKLFF
TRBD1 | once | TRBJ2-7 | TRBV19 | TGTGCCAGTACGGCGACAGGGAATAGCTACGAGCAGTACTTC | CASTATGNSYEQYF
. | . | TRBJ1-1 | TRBV5-8 | TGTGCCAGCAGCTTTAGACAGAACACTGAAGCTTTCTTT | CASSFRQNTEAFF
TRBD2 | . | TRBJ2-3 | TRBV5-6 | TGTGCCAGCAGCCACGGGCGGGGAGGGAGAACAGATACGCAGTATTTT | CASSHGRGGRTDTQYF
. | few | TRBJ1-1 | TRBV15 | TGTGCCACCAGCCGAGGGCCCCCTGGGGTAAACACTGAAGCTTTCTTT | CATSRGPPGVNTEAFF
. | . | TRBJ2-1 | TRBV20-1 | TGCAGTGCTCGACAGGCCCATGAGCAGTTCTTC | CSARQAHEQFF